The sequence of this TCR beta chain was determined in a study of cytomegalovirus exposure and HLA in healthy donors. Primers for the PCR totalled 60 Vbeta and 13 Jbeta. Sequenced by immunoSEQ multiplex PCR; TCRdb stores in-frame clones only, minus some. This repertoire includes under 70,000 clones. Germline loops: CDR1 SGHVS, CDR2 FQNEAQ. V was pared by 5 bases and J by 3 bases, with 7 bases of the junction left unmatched. The CDR3 loop spans 14 amino acids. Sequencing was done on a sample of PBMCs. This TCR was recovered from a woman between 25 and 40 years old in good health and CMV-seropositive. V and J are TRBV7-8 and TRBJ2-7; TRBD1 aligns across 7 bases. DNA for the CDR3: TGTGCCAGCAGCCCAGGACAGGTCGACTACGAGCAGTACTTC. This gives the protein CASSPGQVDYEQYF.